The next 27 T cell receptor beta chains were all read from a single sample in a study of blood T cell repertoires in COVID-19 (dated by TCRdb to about 2020). Libraries came from the immunoSEQ multiplex PCR assay. Held by TCRdb, this immuneACCESS table contains in-frame sequences only and omits some clones. Under half of the omission traces to an unresolved V gene where checked; the cause of the rest is unknown. For this sample there are 57,000 or so clones; less than 80% appear just once. The ten top clones hold about 20% of the sample. The sequenced sample consisted of peripheral blood. These TCRs come from a man aged 55-75 years with acute or convalescent COVID-19.

The chain employs TRBV2 and TRBJ1-2, with TRBD1 identical over 9 bases. After removal of 6 bases from V and 8 bases from J, the junction contained 7 bases not matched to a gene. The CDR3 runs to 13 residues. CDR1 and CDR2 (germline): SNHLY, FYNNEI. The CDR3 DNA is TGTGCCAGCAGGGGATGGACAGGGGAAGGCTACACCTTC. Amino acid sequence: CASRGWTGEGYTF.

The V gene is TRBV6-1, the J gene TRBJ1-1; 7 bases are a match to TRBD1. This CDR3 spans 14 amino acids. Trimming removed 2 bases from V and 1 base from J; junction bases left unmatched: 1. In germline, CDR1 is MNHNS, CDR2 SASEGT. The DNA of the CDR3 is TGTGCCAGCAGTGAACGGACAGGGAACACTGAAGCTTTCTTT. Translated, it gives CASSERTGNTEAFF.

The chain links TRBV28 to TRBJ2-5, with a tentative D call TRBD2 (6 bases). The germline V gene has CDR1 MDHEN and CDR2 SYDVKM. The CDR3 sequence is 15 residues long. Deletions cut 6 bases from V and 2 bases from J, with 16 bases between. The CDR3 loop reads CASSMGGWEQETQYF. The CDR3 bases are TGTGCCAGCAGCATGGGGGGTTGGGAGCAAGAGACCCAGTACTTC.

V gene TRBV7-2 combines with J gene TRBJ1-2, with 7 positions matching TRBD1. The ends lost 4 bases at V and 7 bases at J; junction bases unmatched: 9. Germline CDR1 and CDR2: SGHTA and FQGNSA. This CDR3 spans 14 amino acids. This CDR3 reads CASSSGGPLFGYTF. The CDR3 DNA is TGTGCCAGCAGCTCAGGGGGGCCACTCTTTGGCTACACCTTC.

J is TRBJ1-2 and V is TRBV30, with 7 nucleotides matching TRBD1. This CDR3 has 13 residues. The germline CDR1 and CDR2 sequences are GTSNPN and SVGIG (reference sequence). Trimming took 1 base from V and 5 from J; bases not matched to a gene: 4. Here the CDR3 reads CAWSGDSRYGYTF. The DNA of the CDR3 is TGTGCCTGGAGTGGGGACAGCCGATATGGCTACACCTTC.

The chain combines TRBV4-1 with TRBJ2-7; TRBD1 matches 8 bases. Germline loops: CDR1 MGHRA, CDR2 YSYEKL. This CDR3 region has 17 residues. V trimming: 0 bases; J trimming: 0 bases; junction bases outside the gene matches: 7. Here the CDR3 reads CASSQESGQAFSYEQYF. DNA for the CDR3: TGCGCCAGCAGCCAAGAATCGGGACAGGCGTTCTCCTACGAGCAGTACTTC.

The genes are TRBV27 and TRBJ1-2; 8 nucleotides line up with TRBD1. The V gene end was trimmed by 5 bases and the J gene end by 3 bases; junction bases not matched to a gene: 5. Germline V gene sequence: CDR1 MNHEY, CDR2 SMNVEV (reference sequence). This CDR3 is built from 14 residues. Here the CDR3 reads CASSPYRGDYGYTF. Here the CDR3 DNA reads TGTGCCAGCAGTCCTTACAGGGGGGACTATGGCTACACCTTC.

J is TRBJ2-7 and V is TRBV7-2, with 7 positions matching TRBD1. The CDR3 sequence is 14 residues long. CDR1 is SGHTA and CDR2 is FQGNSA in the germline V gene. Unmatched junction bases numbered 8, after V lost 5 bases and J lost 4 bases. The CDR3 protein is CASSHSTGPYEQYF. CDR3 in DNA: TGTGCCAGCAGCCATTCGACAGGGCCATACGAGCAGTACTTC.

Only a few counts were recorded for this clone. The rearrangement uses TRBV9 and TRBJ1-5, with unresolved D. Germline values: CDR1 SGDLS, CDR2 YYNGEE. This CDR3 is 13 amino acids long. The V and J ends lost 4 bases and 0 bases respectively, with 5 bases between them. CDR3 sequence: CASSPDSNQPQHF. CDR3 sequence (DNA): TGTGCCAGCAGCCCAGATAGCAATCAGCCCCAGCATTTT.

The V call is TRBV7-9, the J call TRBJ2-7; 8 bases match TRBD1. The CDR3 loop spans 14 amino acids. With V trimmed by 0 bases and J by 5 bases, 3 bases remained unmatched. Germline V lookup: CDR1 SEHNR, CDR2 FQNEAQ (reference sequence). CDR3 coding DNA: TGTGCCAGCAGCTTAGCGGCAGGGGGCAACGAGCAGTACTTC. Residues: CASSLAAGGNEQYF.

The V and J genes are TRBV15 and TRBJ2-1; TRBD1 matches 8 bases. Germline V CDR1 and CDR2: LNHNV, YYDKDF (reference sequence). J gave up 8 bases and V 0 bases, and 9 bases lay outside the gene matches. There are 16 residues in the CDR3. The CDR3 coding sequence is TGTGCCACCAGCAGAGATCTCGGACAGGGTTCCCATGAGCAGTTCTTC. Protein: CATSRDLGQGSHEQFF.

The chain employs TRBV11-2 and TRBJ2-1; 14 bases are a match to TRBD2. The CDR3 totals 15 residues. Germline trimming cut 3 bases from V and 8 bases from J; bases unmatched to any gene: 3. Germline values: CDR1 SGHAT, CDR2 FQNNGV. CDR3 residues: CASSLGLAGEYEQFF. The CDR3 DNA reads TGTGCCAGCAGCTTGGGACTAGCGGGAGAATATGAGCAGTTCTTC.

This chain links TRBV6-5 with TRBJ2-7, with 7 bases matching TRBD1. V lost 7 bases to trimming and J lost 3 bases; unmatched junction nucleotides: 6. The germline CDR1 and CDR2 sequences are MNHEY and SVGAGI. The CDR3 runs 13 residues. The CDR3: CASNRDRVYEQYF. The CDR3 coding sequence is TGTGCCAGCAACCGGGACAGAGTCTACGAGCAGTACTTC.

The rearrangement uses TRBV27 and TRBJ1-1, with 7 bases lining up with TRBD1. CDR3 length: 15 residues. The germline CDR1 and CDR2 sequences are MNHEY and SMNVEV (reference sequence). The trim removed 0 bases at V and 5 bases at J, leaving 6 bases unmatched. The CDR3 sequence: CASSLSLTGRTEAFF. The DNA of the CDR3 is TGTGCCAGCAGTTTATCCCTGACAGGGCGGACTGAAGCTTTCTTT.

This clone was counted a single time. This chain uses TRBV30 with TRBJ1-3, with D possibly TRBD1 on 6 matching bases. CDR1 is GTSNPN and CDR2 is SVGIG in the germline V gene (reference sequence). V was shortened by 0 bases and J by 0 bases, with 21 bases between the two germline ends. The CDR3 totals 19 residues. The CDR3 DNA reads TGTGCCTGGAGTGTACAGAGGACAGCAGGTTTTTTCTCTGGAAACACCATATATTTT. Its protein product is CAWSVQRTAGFFSGNTIYF.

The chain combines TRBV29-1 with TRBJ1-4; D is possibly TRBD1 (5 bases). The CDR3 is made up of 14 amino acids. V dropped 4 bases and J dropped 5 bases, with 14 bases sitting between them. Germline loops: CDR1 SQVTM, CDR2 ANQGSEA. The chain's CDR3 is CSVGSGRGNEKLFF. CDR3 sequence (DNA): TGCAGCGTTGGTTCGGGTAGGGGAAATGAAAAACTGTTTTTT.

This clone was seen only a few times. J is TRBJ2-7 and V is TRBV5-4; D might be TRBD1 (6 bases). Germline CDR1 and CDR2: SGHNT and YYREEE (reference sequence). V was cut by 2 bases and J by 6 bases, with 15 bases left in between. This CDR3 is 14 amino acids long. The CDR3 is CASSFAGDRREQYF. CDR3 sequence (DNA): TGTGCCAGCAGCTTCGCAGGGGATCGACGCGAGCAGTACTTC.

This clone has only one observation. V usage is TRBV29-1 and J usage is TRBJ2-1, with D maybe TRBD1 (5 bases). The CDR3 runs to 14 residues. Germline V gene data show CDR1 as SQVTM and CDR2 as ANQGSEA. The V gene lost 3 bases and the J gene lost 7 bases, with 16 bases spanning the gap. The CDR3 loop is CSVEGRVGRNEQFF. In DNA form, the CDR3 reads TGCAGCGTTGAGGGCAGGGTTGGCCGGAATGAGCAGTTCTTC.

The rearrangement joins TRBV15 to TRBJ2-1; D is perhaps TRBD1 (6 bases). V lost 0 bases and J lost 2, with 11 bases in between. Germline V gene data show CDR1 as LNHNV and CDR2 as YYDKDF (reference sequence). The CDR3 sequence is 16 residues long. The CDR3 nucleotides read TGTGCCACCAGCAGAGAGTTGCGGACAGCCTACAATGAGCAGTTCTTC. It translates to CATSRELRTAYNEQFF. Full variable domain (remainder filled in from reference TRBV15 and TRBJ2-1): DAMVIQNPRYQVTQFGKPVTLSCSQTLNHNVMYWYQQKSSQAPKLLFHYYDKDFNNEADTPDNFQSRRPNTSFCFLDIRSPGLGDTAMYLCATSRELRTAYNEQFFGPGTRLTVL.

V gene TRBV19 combines with J gene TRBJ1-5, with D possibly matching TRBD1 (6 bases). The CDR3 extends over 16 amino acids. Trimming left V 1 base short and J 3 bases short, with 13 bases between. Germline V gene data show CDR1 as LNHDA and CDR2 as SQIVND (reference sequence). CDR3 sequence reads: CASSIGPGAINQPQHF. CDR3 DNA: TGTGCCAGTAGTATAGGTCCAGGGGCCATCAATCAGCCCCAGCATTTT.

This rearrangement joins TRBV4-1 to TRBJ1-6; maybe TRBD1 (6 bases). Germline V gene sequence: CDR1 MGHRA, CDR2 YSYEKL. The CDR3 extends over 14 amino acids. Trimming left V 3 bases short and J 7 bases short, with 10 bases between. As DNA, the CDR3 is TGCGCCAGCAGCCATTACAGGGAAAATTCACCCCTCCACTTT. Residues: CASSHYRENSPLHF.

The CDR3 region has the DNA TGCGCCAGCAGCTTGACCCAGGCAGAGCAGTTCTTC. Translation gives CASSLTQAEQFF. The chain uses TRBV5-1 and TRBJ2-1; the D is unclear. The V gene's germline CDR1 is SGHRS and CDR2 YFSETQ. The V and J ends lost 1 base and 10 bases respectively, with 9 bases between them. CDR3 length equals 12 residues.

The V call is TRBV25-1, the J call TRBJ2-2, with D hard to call. The CDR3 runs 16 residues. The germline gives CDR1 MGHDK, CDR2 SYGVNS. V was shortened by 5 bases and J by 5 bases, with 18 bases between the two germline ends. The CDR3 DNA reads as TGTGCCAGCAGTAGAGGTCAGCCTCTTGGGACCGGGGAGCTGTTTTTT. This encodes CASSRGQPLGTGELFF.

The chain links TRBV7-8 to TRBJ2-7, with D possibly TRBD1 on 6 matching bases. The CDR3 consists of 13 residues. Germline V gene lookup returns CDR1 SGHVS and CDR2 FQNEAQ. With 1 base removed from V and 2 bases from J, the gap between germline ends came to 6 bases. The CDR3, as DNA: TGTGCCAGCAGCTTAGACAGGGCCTACGAGCAGTACTTC. Amino acids: CASSLDRAYEQYF. Full variable domain (rest looked up from reference TRBV7-8 and TRBJ2-7): GAGVSQSPRYKVAKRGQDVALRCDPISGHVSLFWYQQALGQGPEFLTYFQNEAQLDKSGLPSDRFFAERPEGSVSTLKIQRTQQEDSAVYLCASSLDRAYEQYFGPGTRLTVT.

The genes are TRBV18 and TRBJ2-7; D call uncertain. V shed 0 bases and J shed 5 bases, with 5 bases lying between them. The V gene's germline CDR1 is KGHSH and CDR2 LQKENI. The CDR3 has 12 amino acids. CDR3 protein: CASSPPTNEQYF. The CDR3 bases are TGTGCCAGCTCACCACCAACTAACGAGCAGTACTTC.

The gene calls are TRBV6-1 and TRBJ1-5, with D unresolved. V lost 1 base and J lost 9, with 10 bases in between. The CDR3 has 13 amino acids. CDR1 is MNHNS and CDR2 is SASEGT in the germline V gene. For the CDR3, the DNA is TGTGCCAGCAGTGAAGACATTGTAACGCCCCAGCATTTT. Translation gives CASSEDIVTPQHF.

The chain links TRBV12-3 or TRBV12-4 to TRBJ1-1; D gene unclear. V shed 3 bases and J shed 1 base, with 6 bases lying between them. This CDR3 is built from 13 residues. CDR3 coding DNA: TGTGCCAGCAGTTTTCGAGGGAACACTGAAGCTTTCTTT. It encodes CASSFRGNTEAFF.